These 26 T cell receptor beta chains were sequenced from one sample in a study of blood T cells in healthy people across ages. For the second PCR, which ran for about 6 to 11 cycles, a sample-barcoded 5' primer and a J-beta primer mix were used. MiXCR, run by TCRdb on the 5' RACE reads, gives a single entry per CDR3 protein. The sample has over 600,000 distinct CDR3 sequences; 35% to 50% are singletons. The sequenced sample consisted of blood. Every receptor here comes from an elderly man in good health.

This clonotype was counted between two and nine times. The DNA of the CDR3 is TGTGCCAGCAGCTTAGTTATAGCGGGAGGTTCAGGCACAGATACGCAGTATTTT. Translating it yields CASSLVIAGGSGTDTQYF. V and J are TRBV7-2 and TRBJ2-3; 10 positions agree with TRBD2. The CDR3 contains 18 residues. With 1 base clipped from V and 1 base from J, the junction kept 8 bases outside the gene matches. CDR1 SGHTA and CDR2 FQGNSA come from the germline V gene.

The chain is built from TRBV7-8 and TRBJ2-5; 13 bases line up with TRBD2. This CDR3 spans 15 amino acids. Germline V CDR1 and CDR2: SGHVS, FQNEAQ. J lost 11 bases, V lost 4 bases, and 10 bases had no gene match. The CDR3 region is CASSYTSGRALEQYF. For the CDR3, the DNA is TGTGCCAGCAGCTACACTAGCGGGAGGGCCCTTGAGCAGTACTTC. The entire variable domain, with the rest obtained from reference TRBV7-8 and TRBJ2-5, is as follows: GAGVSQSPRYKVAKRGQDVALRCDPISGHVSLFWYQQALGQGPEFLTYFQNEAQLDKSGLPSDRFFAERPEGSVSTLKIQRTQQEDSAVYLCASSYTSGRALEQYFGPGTRLLVL.

The chain combines TRBV21-1 with TRBJ2-5; TRBD1 reflects the table's D call only, with no check against the DNA. TRBV21-1 is reported as a pseudogene. This CDR3 region has 21 residues. Here the CDR3 DNA reads TGTGCCAGCAGCAAAGAGCCGGACAGGGGCCTTTATATAATTCGTACGGAGACCCAGTACTTC. Translating it yields CASSKEPDRGLYIIRTETQYF.

V gene TRBV14 combines with J gene TRBJ2-5, with unresolved D. Germline loops: CDR1 SGHDN, CDR2 FVKESK. This CDR3 has 12 residues. V was shortened by 1 base and J by 6 bases, with 6 bases between the two germline ends. As DNA, the CDR3 is TGTGCCAGCAGCCAAGCAAGGCAGACCCAGTACTTC. Protein product: CASSQARQTQYF.

The chain links TRBV12-3 or TRBV12-4 to TRBJ2-7, with 9 bases matching TRBD2. The CDR3 has 15 residues. The V and J ends lost 5 bases and 5 bases, in that order; junction bases with no gene match: 10. As DNA, the CDR3 is TGTGCCAGCAGTCCGTCGACTAGCGGTCCCCACGAGCAGTACTTC. Residues: CASSPSTSGPHEQYF.

This clonotype has more than one count but fewer than ten. As DNA, the CDR3 is TGTGCCAGCAGCTTAGGCGCAGGGGAGAATCAGCCCCAGCATTTT. Protein: CASSLGAGENQPQHF. The J gene is TRBJ1-5, the V gene TRBV7-2, with D possibly TRBD1 on 6 matching bases. Trimming shortened V by 1 base and J by 4 bases, and 11 bases separated the two germline ends. The CDR3 is 15 residues long. Germline CDR1 and CDR2: SGHTA and FQGNSA.

The chain is built from TRBV20-1 and TRBJ2-5; D gene uncertain. The CDR3 spans 14 residues. V lost 3 bases and J 2 bases, leaving 13 bases between the germline ends. In germline, CDR1 is DFQATT, CDR2 SNEGSKA (reference sequence). The CDR3 protein is CSASGRSHQETQYF. In nucleotides, the CDR3 is TGCAGTGCTAGTGGTCGGTCCCATCAAGAGACCCAGTACTTC.

With regard to this clonotype: A junction end diverges from the germline sequence, so it may reflect a read error. V usage is TRBV18 and J usage is TRBJ2-5; weak D call: TRBD1 (6 bases). The CDR3 length is 14 residues. Germline values: CDR1 KGHSH, CDR2 LQKENI. The CDR3 protein is CASSPIQGGQTRYF. In nucleotides, the CDR3 is TGTGCCAGCTCACCAATACAGGGTGGACAGACCCGGTACTTC.

The CDR3 DNA sequence: TGTGCCAGCAGCTTAGTGGGAGATACTGAAGCTTTCTTT. Protein: CASSLVGDTEAFF. The chain employs TRBV7-2 and TRBJ1-1; D is uncertain. Germline CDR1 is SGHTA and CDR2 is FQGNSA. The CDR3 sequence is 13 residues long. V lost 1 base and J 5 bases, leaving 8 bases between the germline ends.

The rearrangement uses TRBV18 and TRBJ1-4; 7 bases fit TRBD1. Germline V CDR1 and CDR2: KGHSH, LQKENI. CDR3 length: 14 amino acids. The J segment lost 6 bases and the V segment lost 3 bases, leaving 4 bases of the junction unmatched. In nucleotides, the CDR3 is TGTGCCAGCTCACCGGGGACAGATTATGAAAAACTGTTTTTT. Protein: CASSPGTDYEKLFF.

The chain couples TRBV20-1 to TRBJ2-6; D could derive from TRBD1 or TRBD2 (6 bases each). Per the germline V gene, CDR1 is DFQATT and CDR2 is SNEGSKA (reference sequence). This CDR3 has 15 amino acids. V shed 1 base and J shed 4 bases, with 11 bases lying between them. Here the CDR3 DNA reads TGCAGTGCTAGAGGAGGGGGGCCAGGGGCCAACGTCCTGACTTTC. Its protein is CSARGGGPGANVLTF.

This clonotype was recorded a few times. The chain is built from TRBV29-1 and TRBJ1-1; possible D gene TRBD1, 5 bases. The CDR3 runs to 12 residues. V lost 4 bases to trimming and J lost 6 bases, with 12 bases between them. The germline gives CDR1 SQVTM, CDR2 ANQGSEA. For the CDR3, the DNA is TGCAGCGTTGGGGGGGATTGGGCTGAAGCTTTCTTT. This encodes CSVGGDWAEAFF.

Only a few counts were recorded for this clonotype. Germline is not matched at one junction end, which may reflect a read error. The V gene is TRBV7-2, the J gene TRBJ2-5; D is possibly TRBD1 (6 bases). Germline V gene lookup returns CDR1 SGHTA and CDR2 FQGNSA. This CDR3 has 15 amino acids. The CDR3 is CASSFVRTDQETQYF. CDR3 DNA: TGTGCCAGTAGCTTCGTCCGGACAGACCAAGAGACCCAGTACTTC.

The chain is built from TRBV7-2 and TRBJ2-1, with D uncertain. Trimming removed 6 bases at V and 9 bases at J, with 15 bases between. The CDR3 totals 13 residues. CDR1 and CDR2 (germline): SGHTA, FQGNSA. CDR3 nucleotide sequence: TGTGCCAGCAGACCTCCGGCGTCTTTTGAGCAGTTCTTC. It encodes CASRPPASFEQFF.

This chain connects TRBV20-1 to TRBJ1-6; D not certain. This CDR3 spans 13 amino acids. Looked up from germline, CDR1 is DFQATT and CDR2 is SNEGSKA (reference sequence). V lost 1 base and J 5 bases, leaving 6 bases between the germline ends. In nucleotides, the CDR3 is TGCAGTGCTAGAGTGACGGATAATTCACCCCTCCACTTT. It translates to CSARVTDNSPLHF.

V gene TRBV20-1 combines with J gene TRBJ1-2; D perhaps matches TRBD1 (5 bases). V lost 0 bases to trimming and J lost 7 bases, with 9 bases between them. CDR1 and CDR2 (germline): DFQATT, SNEGSKA (reference sequence). The CDR3 totals 12 residues. CDR3 loop: CSARDVGGGYTF. The CDR3 region has the DNA TGCAGTGCTAGAGATGTCGGGGGTGGCTACACCTTC.

Ten or more counts support this clonotype. The rearrangement uses TRBV15 and TRBJ2-7, with TRBD1 as a possible D gene (5 bases). Germline CDR1 and CDR2: LNHNV and YYDKDF (reference sequence). This CDR3 region has 14 residues. Trimming stripped 0 bases from V and 2 bases from J, with 8 bases between. CDR3 sequence (DNA): TGTGCCACCAGCAGAGATACAGGCCCCTACGAGCAGTACTTC. This encodes CATSRDTGPYEQYF.

This clonotype was seen a few times. The chain links TRBV7-9 to TRBJ2-7; no clear D. V shed 2 bases and J shed 0 bases, with 11 bases lying between them. Germline V gene lookup returns CDR1 SEHNR and CDR2 FQNEAQ (reference sequence). CDR3 length: 15 residues. The CDR3 DNA is TGTGCCAGCAGCTTACTTTCCGGTAACTCCTACGAGCAGTACTTC. Its protein product is CASSLLSGNSYEQYF.

To note about this clonotype: Given a much more abundant clone one base away, this may be a read error. V and J are TRBV13 and TRBJ1-1; 7 nucleotides align to TRBD1. The CDR3 sequence is 14 residues long. Germline CDR1 is PRHDT and CDR2 is FYEKMQ (reference sequence). This CDR3 is CGSSSRGFNTEAFF. CDR3 DNA: TGTGGCAGCAGCTCCAGGGGGTTTAACACTGAAGCTTTCTTT.

In this sample, this clonotype turned up a few times. As DNA, the CDR3 is TGCAGTGCTAGTGCTAACGGGAGGACTCAGAATGAGCAGTTCTTC. Amino acids: CSASANGRTQNEQFF. This sequence joins TRBV20-1 and TRBJ2-1, with 7 bases matching TRBD2. The CDR3 spans 15 residues. Germline V gives CDR1 DFQATT, CDR2 SNEGSKA (reference sequence). V gave up 3 bases and J gave up 7 bases; unmatched junction bases: 12.

Remarks on this clonotype: Compared with germline, one end of the junction differs, possibly owing to a read error. This chain uses TRBV3-1 with TRBJ2-5; D might be TRBD1 (6 bases). Per germline, CDR1 LGHDT and CDR2 YNNKEL (reference sequence). There are 14 residues in the CDR3. The CDR3 protein is CAGSQDRGGETQYF. Written as DNA, the CDR3 is TGTGCCGGCAGCCAAGATCGAGGGGGAGAGACCCAGTACTTC.

The rearrangement joins TRBV7-8 to TRBJ2-5; TRBD1 is a possible D gene (5 bases). V gave up 0 bases and J gave up 1 base, with 6 bases separating them. This CDR3 is built from 14 residues. Germline values: CDR1 SGHVS, CDR2 FQNEAQ. In DNA, the CDR3 is TGTGCCAGCAGCTTAGCGACAGCCCAAGAGACCCAGTACTTC. Its protein product is CASSLATAQETQYF.

This clonotype was recorded a few times. The chain combines TRBV7-2 with TRBJ2-4; 7 bases are a match to TRBD2. This CDR3 comprises 16 residues. V lost 5 bases, J lost 13 bases, and 20 bases stayed unmatched. From germline, CDR1 is SGHTA and CDR2 FQGNSA. CDR3 sequence: CASSIKGGSDHNEQYF. CDR3 in DNA: TGTGCCAGCAGCATAAAGGGAGGGAGCGACCACAATGAGCAGTACTTC.

This clonotype was observed a single time. The chain has TRBV20-1 and TRBJ2-1; TRBD2 matches 8 bases. V lost 5 bases to trimming and J lost 2 bases; unmatched junction nucleotides: 11. Germline V gene data show CDR1 as DFQATT and CDR2 as SNEGSKA (reference sequence). CDR3 size: 16 residues. The chain's CDR3 is CSAGTPGGRAYNEQFF. The DNA of the CDR3 is TGCAGTGCTGGGACCCCGGGAGGGAGGGCCTACAATGAGCAGTTCTTC.

CDR3 sequence: CASRASLAGYGYTF. The CDR3 nucleotides read TGTGCCAGCAGGGCGAGTTTGGCCGGCTATGGCTACACCTTC. The chain employs TRBV3-1 and TRBJ1-2; D gene uncertain. The V end was cut by 6 bases, the J end by 4 bases, with 15 bases between. Germline V lookup: CDR1 LGHDT, CDR2 YNNKEL (reference sequence). CDR3 length: 14 amino acids.

This chain joins TRBV20-1 and TRBJ2-1; 11 bases map to TRBD2. The germline V gene has CDR1 DFQATT and CDR2 SNEGSKA (reference sequence). The trim removed 3 bases at V and 4 bases at J, leaving 8 bases unmatched. CDR3 length equals 16 residues. CDR3 protein: CSASPPRLAGYNEQFF. The CDR3, as DNA: TGCAGTGCTAGCCCCCCGAGACTAGCGGGGTACAATGAGCAGTTCTTC.